A selection of T cell receptor beta chains follows, all from one sample in a study of blood T cell repertoires in COVID-19. Sequencing used immunoSEQ multiplex PCR; TCRdb keeps in-frame clones, though not all of them. Of roughly 220,000 clones in the sample, roughly 76% were seen once. Source material: peripheral blood. The origin of the receptors is a woman older than 75 with COVID-19, enrolled during active disease. The CDR3 runs from the conserved cysteine through the conserved F or W. The order of the fields is V gene, clone size, D gene, J gene, CDR3 protein, CDR3 DNA. The D gene is left open where the match is weak. Not all rows give a size; the values are once, few, many and, for expanded clones, a class.

TRBV4-1	few	-	TRBJ2-3	CASSQDRGRGPGGTQYF	TGCGCCAGCAGCCAAGATCGTGGCAGGGGGCCGGGGGGTACGCAGTATTTT
TRBV3-1/TRBV3-2	-	TRBD1	TRBJ1-4	CASSPRGGSNEKLFF	TGTGCCAGCAGCCCAAGAGGGGGCTCTAATGAAAAACTGTTTTTT
TRBV18	-	TRBD1	TRBJ1-6	CASSAGTEHSPLHF	TGTGCCAGCTCTGCCGGGACAGAACATTCACCCCTCCACTTT
TRBV19	-	-	TRBJ2-1	CASSMSSVAGNEQFF	TGTGCCAGTAGTATGTCTAGTGTCGCGGGCAATGAGCAGTTCTTC
TRBV11-3	-	-	TRBJ1-1	CASSPAGSLNTEAFF	TGTGCCAGCAGCCCAGCGGGGAGTTTGAACACTGAAGCTTTCTTT
TRBV6-5	-	-	TRBJ1-5	CASKAASNQPQHF	TGTGCCAGCAAGGCGGCGAGCAATCAGCCCCAGCATTTT
TRBV28	-	TRBD1	TRBJ1-6	CASSRGTVNNSPLHF	TGTGCCAGCAGCCGAGGGACAGTCAATAATTCACCCCTCCACTTT
TRBV9	-	-	TRBJ1-2	CASSQNGGYTF	TGTGCCAGCAGTCAGAATGGTGGCTACACCTTC
TRBV6-2/TRBV6-3	-	TRBD1	TRBJ1-1	CASSPRGAGEAFF	TGTGCCAGCAGCCCCAGGGGGGCGGGTGAAGCTTTCTTT
TRBV18	-	TRBD2	TRBJ2-1	CASSPLLAGGYNEQFF	TGTGCCAGCTCACCTCTACTAGCGGGAGGCTACAATGAGCAGTTCTTC
TRBV6-5	few	TRBD1	TRBJ2-7	CASSYPGTGIYEQYF	TGTGCCAGCAGTTACCCCGGGACAGGGATCTACGAGCAGTACTTC
TRBV6-5	-	-	TRBJ1-1	CASSYSGSMNTEAFF	TGTGCCAGCAGTTATTCAGGGTCCATGAACACTGAAGCTTTCTTT
TRBV5-4	-	-	TRBJ2-7	CASSGGTHLSYEQYF	TGTGCCAGCAGCGGCGGGACTCACCTCTCCTACGAGCAGTACTTC
TRBV6-2/TRBV6-3	-	-	TRBJ2-7	CASSYTAYEQYF	TGTGCCAGCAGTTACACAGCCTACGAGCAGTACTTC
TRBV6-2/TRBV6-3	few	-	TRBJ1-6	CASSFGQNNSPLHF	TGTGCCAGCAGTTTCGGACAGAACAATTCACCCCTCCACTTT
TRBV10-3	-	TRBD2	TRBJ2-3	CAISVGGGATDTQYF	TGTGCCATCAGTGTAGGCGGGGGGGCGACAGATACGCAGTATTTT
TRBV5-6	-	-	TRBJ1-4	CASSLVGAVNEKLFF	TGTGCCAGCAGCTTGGTTGGGGCCGTTAATGAAAAACTGTTTTTT
TRBV5-1	-	TRBD2	TRBJ2-7	CASSLAGRESYEQYF	TGCGCCAGCAGCTTGGCAGGGCGGGAGTCCTACGAGCAGTACTTC
TRBV9	-	-	TRBJ1-6	CASSVEGTYNSPLHF	TGTGCCAGCAGCGTAGAGGGGACCTATAATTCACCCCTCCACTTT
TRBV28	-	TRBD2	TRBJ2-2	CASSLGGRALTGELFF	TGTGCCAGCAGTTTAGGTGGGAGGGCCCTTACCGGGGAGCTGTTTTTT
TRBV7-2	-	TRBD2	TRBJ2-3	CASSFGGRVTDTQYF	TGTGCCAGCAGCTTCGGCGGGAGGGTCACAGATACGCAGTATTTT
TRBV28	-	TRBD1	TRBJ1-1	CASSSQGALEAFF	TGTGCCAGCAGTTCTCAGGGGGCGCTAGAAGCTTTCTTT
TRBV27	-	TRBD1	TRBJ1-2	CASSGDRGLAGYTF	TGTGCCAGCAGTGGGGACAGGGGGCTAGCGGGCTACACCTTC
TRBV28	-	TRBD1	TRBJ1-2	CASSRYRGLRGYTF	TGTGCCAGCAGTCGTTACAGGGGACTCCGGGGCTACACCTTC
TRBV18	-	-	TRBJ2-2	CASSLKSVGELFF	TGTGCCAGCTCACTAAAGAGTGTTGGGGAGCTGTTTTTT
TRBV4-2	-	TRBD2	TRBJ2-3	CASSRGTGGNTDTQYF	TGTGCCAGCAGCCGCGGAACGGGGGGGAACACAGATACGCAGTATTTT
TRBV13	-	-	TRBJ1-3	CASSLGPGKALGNTIYF	TGTGCCAGCAGCTTAGGCCCAGGCAAGGCGTTAGGAAACACCATATATTTT
TRBV5-1	-	-	TRBJ1-2	CASSVQGNYGYTF	TGCGCCAGCAGCGTACAGGGAAACTATGGCTACACCTTC
TRBV5-1	-	TRBD1	TRBJ1-5	CASSRTGNQPQHF	TGCGCCAGCAGCCGGACAGGGAATCAGCCCCAGCATTTT
TRBV5-1	-	-	TRBJ2-7	CASSLTGSYEQYF	TGCGCCAGCAGCCTGACAGGTTCCTACGAGCAGTACTTC
TRBV11-2	-	-	TRBJ2-5	CASSSSLRETQYF	TGTGCCAGCAGTTCGTCTCTGAGAGAGACCCAGTACTTC
TRBV29-1	once	TRBD1	TRBJ2-2	CSVQGASTGELFF	TGCAGCGTCCAGGGGGCGAGCACCGGGGAGCTGTTTTTT
TRBV7-2	-	-	TRBJ2-2	CASSFREGGNTGELFF	TGTGCCAGCAGCTTTAGAGAAGGGGGAAACACCGGGGAGCTGTTTTTT
TRBV6-5	once	TRBD1	TRBJ1-6	CASSRQGAYNSPLHF	TGTGCCAGCAGTCGACAGGGGGCTTATAATTCACCCCTCCACTTT
TRBV2	-	-	TRBJ1-2	CASREGYMYTF	TGTGCCAGCAGGGAGGGTTACATGTACACCTTC
TRBV12-5	-	-	TRBJ1-5	CASGSGQSNQPQHF	TGTGCTAGTGGCTCCGGACAGAGCAATCAGCCCCAGCATTTT
TRBV30	-	-	TRBJ1-1	CAWSVLREAFF	TGTGCCTGGAGTGTGTTGCGGGAAGCTTTCTTT
TRBV30	-	TRBD1	TRBJ1-2	CAWSRDRGLANYGYTF	TGTGCCTGGAGTCGGGACAGGGGGTTAGCTAACTATGGCTACACCTTC
TRBV18	-	-	TRBJ2-7	CASSPLDTYEQYF	TGTGCCAGCTCACCACTGGACACATACGAGCAGTACTTC
TRBV5-1	once	TRBD2	TRBJ2-2	CASVSFAGDTGELFF	TGCGCCAGCGTTTCCTTCGCGGGGGACACCGGGGAGCTGTTTTTT
TRBV7-3	-	TRBD2	TRBJ2-1	CASSPRAGGYNEQFF	TGTGCCAGCAGCCCTCGGGCGGGAGGCTACAATGAGCAGTTCTTC
TRBV4-1	-	-	TRBJ2-7	CASSQMRSSYEQYF	TGCGCCAGCAGCCAAATGAGGAGCTCCTACGAGCAGTACTTC
TRBV11-3	-	-	TRBJ1-1	CASSYFGGTEAFF	TGTGCCAGCAGCTATTTCGGGGGAACTGAAGCTTTCTTT
TRBV5-6	-	-	TRBJ1-1	CASSLPWGVNTEAFF	TGTGCCAGCAGCTTGCCGTGGGGGGTGAACACTGAAGCTTTCTTT
TRBV6-2/TRBV6-3	-	TRBD2	TRBJ2-1	CASSRTSGAYNEQFF	TGTGCCAGCAGTCGGACTAGCGGAGCTTACAATGAGCAGTTCTTC
TRBV6-1	-	TRBD2	TRBJ2-7	CASSDGGLAGVWQYF	TGTGCCAGCAGTGACGGGGGACTAGCGGGAGTATGGCAGTACTTC
TRBV7-9	-	-	TRBJ1-5	CASSTGRGDQPQHF	TGTGCCAGCAGCACAGGGAGAGGGGATCAGCCCCAGCATTTT
TRBV9	-	TRBD1	TRBJ1-3	CASSVAQTGIRGTIYF	TGTGCCAGCAGCGTAGCCCAGACAGGGATCCGAGGCACCATATATTTT
TRBV6-6	-	-	TRBJ1-2	CASSYSTQKNYGYTF	TGTGCCAGCAGTTATAGCACCCAGAAGAACTATGGCTACACCTTC
TRBV7-8	few	-	TRBJ1-1	CASSPGGGTDTEAFF	TGTGCCAGCAGCCCCGGGGGAGGGACCGACACTGAAGCTTTCTTT
TRBV5-1	-	TRBD2	TRBJ2-3	CASSLGLAGSTDTQYF	TGCGCCAGCAGCTTGGGACTAGCGGGGAGCACAGATACGCAGTATTTT